Here is one T cell receptor beta chain with its context. The source of the sample is a study of cytomegalovirus exposure and HLA in healthy donors. Use of 60 Vbeta and 13 Jbeta primers characterized the PCR. The table came from immunoSEQ multiplex PCR; TCRdb's copy has only in-frame clones and leaves some out. Among 100,000 to 150,000 clones, about 80% were seen once, and the ten largest hold about 3.3%. Germline V lookup: CDR1 MNHNS, CDR2 SASEGT. Trimming took 1 base from V and 4 from J; bases not matched to a gene: 6. This CDR3 comprises 15 residues. Sequencing was done on a sample of PBMCs. The origin of this receptor is a male donor in good health and CMV-seronegative. The chain employs TRBV6-1 and TRBJ2-7, with 8 bases matching TRBD2. The CDR3: CASSEGAGGRYEQYF. The DNA of the CDR3 is TGTGCCAGCAGTGAAGGGGCGGGAGGCCGTTACGAGCAGTACTTC.